What follows describes a single T cell receptor beta chain. The antigen remains undetermined. This sample stems from a study of CD8 T cells in Susac syndrome. After extraction with the RNeasy kit, about 0.5 to 1 ug of the RNA was reverse transcribed using random hexamers. TCR beta CDR3 was amplified by immunoSEQ multiplex PCR. This amplification extended across 54 Vbeta and 13 Jbeta segments. TCRdb independently ran MiXCR on the immunoSEQ multiplex PCR reads; one entry per CDR3 protein. This table holds approximately 170,000 distinct CDR3 sequences, about 90% found once. This CDR3 region has 14 residues. Per the germline V gene, CDR1 is SGHAT and CDR2 is FQDESV (reference sequence). Deletions cut 4 bases from V and 3 bases from J, with 10 bases between. FACS was used to enrich TEMRA cells, whereas the CD8+ and CD4+ T cells were obtained by negative isolation. Overall study findings and caveats: That the number of individuals in its TCR sequencing and HLA analysis was relatively small was acknowledged by the study.

Sequenced sample: CD4+ T cells from PBMCs. The clonotype was recovered from a human donor in good health. The chain employs TRBV11-1 and TRBJ2-4; maybe TRBD1 (6 bases). The CDR3 loop reads CASSSRQVKNIQYF. For the CDR3, the DNA is TGTGCCAGCAGCTCGCGACAGGTCAAAAACATTCAGTACTTC.